Reported below is one T cell receptor beta chain. Its antigen is currently unknown. This entry belongs to a study of T cells after yellow fever vaccination. On the study more broadly: Low-cell-number fractions were prepared with SMART-Seq v4 Ultra Low Input. Findings and limits, study-wide: Most clones from primary vaccination resurfaced after the booster (around 95% CD4, over 85% CD8). It was the secondary response that reached its peak faster, day 5 versus 15, but it was weaker.

Germline V gene data show CDR1 as MNHNS and CDR2 as SASEGT. There are 15 residues in the CDR3. V was pared by 5 bases and J by 6 bases, with 20 bases between. TCR cDNA, made by 5'RACE template switching, carried an added universal primer site and UMIs. MiXCR, run by TCRdb on the 5' RACE reads, gives a single entry per CDR3 protein. The data show almost 600,000 distinct CDR3 sequences, with 13% seen just once and over 13% held by the top ten. This chain connects TRBV6-1 to TRBJ2-7, with D possibly being TRBD1 (6 bases). The clonotype originates from a man aged 25 to 40 who received the YFV17D yellow fever vaccine. Source: PBMCs, taken on the day of the yellow fever booster vaccination. CDR3 loop: CASSPWDTRGGEQYF. CDR3 sequence (DNA): TGTGCCAGCAGTCCGTGGGACACCCGTGGGGGCGAGCAGTACTTC.